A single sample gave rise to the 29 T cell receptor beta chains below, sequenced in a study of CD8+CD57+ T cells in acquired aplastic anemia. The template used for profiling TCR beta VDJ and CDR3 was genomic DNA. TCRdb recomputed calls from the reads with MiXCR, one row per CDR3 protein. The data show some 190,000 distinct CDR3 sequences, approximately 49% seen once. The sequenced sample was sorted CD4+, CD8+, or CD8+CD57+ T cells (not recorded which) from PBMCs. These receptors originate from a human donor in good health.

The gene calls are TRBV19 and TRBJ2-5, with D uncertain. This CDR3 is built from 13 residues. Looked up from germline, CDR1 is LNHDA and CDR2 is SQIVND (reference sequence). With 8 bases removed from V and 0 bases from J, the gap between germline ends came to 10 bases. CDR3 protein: CASRAVYQETQYF. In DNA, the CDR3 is TGTGCCAGTCGAGCCGTGTACCAAGAGACCCAGTACTTC.

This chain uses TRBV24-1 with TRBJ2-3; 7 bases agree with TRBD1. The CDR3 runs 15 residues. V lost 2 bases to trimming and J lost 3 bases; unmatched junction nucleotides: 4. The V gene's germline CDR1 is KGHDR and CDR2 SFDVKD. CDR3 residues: CATSDSSQGTDTQYF. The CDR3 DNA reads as TGTGCCACCAGTGATTCGTCACAGGGGACAGATACGCAGTATTTT.

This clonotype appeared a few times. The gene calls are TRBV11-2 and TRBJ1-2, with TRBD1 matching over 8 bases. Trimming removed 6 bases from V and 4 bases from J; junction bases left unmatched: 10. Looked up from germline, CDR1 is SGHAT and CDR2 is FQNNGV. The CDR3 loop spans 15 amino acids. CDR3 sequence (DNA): TGTGCCAGCAGTCTACCAGGGGGCGAACTCTATGGCTACACCTTC. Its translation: CASSLPGGELYGYTF. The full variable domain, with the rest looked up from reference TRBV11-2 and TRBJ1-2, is EAGVAQSPRYKIIEKRQSVAFWCNPISGHATLYWYQQILGQGPKLLIQFQNNGVVDDSQLPKDRFSAERLKGVDSTLKIQPAKLEDSAVYLCASSLPGGELYGYTFGSGTRLTVV.

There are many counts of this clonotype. The chain's CDR3 is CASSFGGLVLGNEQFF. CDR3 nucleotides: TGTGCCAGCAGCTTTGGGGGACTAGTCCTAGGCAATGAGCAGTTCTTC. The chain employs TRBV5-4 and TRBJ2-1, with 8 bases matching TRBD2. Germline V gene lookup returns CDR1 SGHNT and CDR2 YYREEE (reference sequence). Unmatched junction bases numbered 10, after V lost 2 bases and J lost 6 bases. There are 16 residues in the CDR3.

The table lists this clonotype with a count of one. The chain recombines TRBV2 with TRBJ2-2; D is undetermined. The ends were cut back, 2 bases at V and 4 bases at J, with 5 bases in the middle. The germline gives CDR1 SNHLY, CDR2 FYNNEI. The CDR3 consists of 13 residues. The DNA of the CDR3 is TGTGCCAGCAGTGAAACTGGCACCGGGGAGCTGTTTTTT. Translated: CASSETGTGELFF.

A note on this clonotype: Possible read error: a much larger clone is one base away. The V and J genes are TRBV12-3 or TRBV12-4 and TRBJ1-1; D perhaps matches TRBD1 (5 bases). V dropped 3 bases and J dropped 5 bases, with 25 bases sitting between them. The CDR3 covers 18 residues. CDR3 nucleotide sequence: TGTGCCAGCAGTTTTGAATTTTCAGGGACGCTGCTTAAGACTGAAGCTTTCTTT. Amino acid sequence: CASSFEFSGTLLKTEAFF.

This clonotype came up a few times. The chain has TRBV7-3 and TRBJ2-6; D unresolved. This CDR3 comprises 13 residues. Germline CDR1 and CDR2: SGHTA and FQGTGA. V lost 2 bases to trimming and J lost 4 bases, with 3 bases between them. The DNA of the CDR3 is TGTGCCAGCAGCTTAGGCGGGGCCAACGTCCTGACTTTC. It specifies CASSLGGANVLTF.

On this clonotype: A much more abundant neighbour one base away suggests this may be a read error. The CDR3 DNA follows: TGCAGTGCTAGAGACCGATACCAACTAGCGGGGACGGGCAATGAGCAGCTCTTC. Its protein product is CSARDRYQLAGTGNEQLF. The rearrangement links TRBV20-1 to TRBJ2-1; 10 bases line up with TRBD2. The CDR3 consists of 18 residues. CDR1 is DFQATT and CDR2 is SNEGSKA in the germline V gene (reference sequence).

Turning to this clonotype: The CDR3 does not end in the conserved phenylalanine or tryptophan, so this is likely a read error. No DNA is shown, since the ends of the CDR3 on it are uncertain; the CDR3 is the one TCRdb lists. The chain's CDR3 is CASSDGTGEQL. V gene TRBV7-9 combines with J gene TRBJ2-7; TRBD1 is taken as the D call from the table, unchecked against the DNA. The CDR3 has 11 residues if both end residues are counted. Germline loops: CDR1 SEHNR, CDR2 FQNEAQ (reference sequence).

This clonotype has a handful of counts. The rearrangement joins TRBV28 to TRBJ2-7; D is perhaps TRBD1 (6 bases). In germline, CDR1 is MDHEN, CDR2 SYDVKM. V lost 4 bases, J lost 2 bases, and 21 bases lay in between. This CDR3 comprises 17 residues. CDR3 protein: CASSSPADPGHPYEQYF. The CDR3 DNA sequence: TGTGCCAGCAGTTCCCCAGCGGACCCGGGACACCCCTACGAGCAGTACTTC.

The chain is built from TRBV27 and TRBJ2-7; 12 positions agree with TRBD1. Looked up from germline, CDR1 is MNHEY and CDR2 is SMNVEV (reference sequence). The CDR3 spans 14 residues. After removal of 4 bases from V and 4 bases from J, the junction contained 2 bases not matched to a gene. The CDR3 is CASSWGQGAYEQYF. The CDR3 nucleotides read TGTGCCAGCAGTTGGGGACAGGGGGCATACGAGCAGTACTTC.

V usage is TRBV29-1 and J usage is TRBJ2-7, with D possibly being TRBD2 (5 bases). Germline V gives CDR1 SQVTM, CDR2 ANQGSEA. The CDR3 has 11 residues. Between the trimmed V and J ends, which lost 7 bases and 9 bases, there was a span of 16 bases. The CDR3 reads CSGIWTSLQYF. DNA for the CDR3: TGCAGCGGGATCTGGACTTCCCTGCAGTACTTC.

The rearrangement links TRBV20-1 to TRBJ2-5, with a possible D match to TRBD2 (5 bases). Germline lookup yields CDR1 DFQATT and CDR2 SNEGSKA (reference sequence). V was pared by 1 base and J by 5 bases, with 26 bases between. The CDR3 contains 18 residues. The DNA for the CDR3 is TGCAGTGCTAGAGGACCTAACACGGGATTTTTAGTCGGGGAGACCCAGTACTTC. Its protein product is CSARGPNTGFLVGETQYF.

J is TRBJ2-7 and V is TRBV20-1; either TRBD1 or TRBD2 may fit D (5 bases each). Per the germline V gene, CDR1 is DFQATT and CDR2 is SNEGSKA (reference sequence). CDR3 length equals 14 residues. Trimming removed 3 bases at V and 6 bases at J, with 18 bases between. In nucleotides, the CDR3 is TGCAGTGCTAGTGGCGACAGTCTCCGGGGCGAGCAGTACTTC. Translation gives CSASGDSLRGEQYF.

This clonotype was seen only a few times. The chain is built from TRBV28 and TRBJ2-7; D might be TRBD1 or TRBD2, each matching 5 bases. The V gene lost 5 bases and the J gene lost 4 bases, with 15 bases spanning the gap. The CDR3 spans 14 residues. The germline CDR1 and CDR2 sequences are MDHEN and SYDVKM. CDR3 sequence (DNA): TGTGCCAGCAGTCCGAGGGGCAGCCTTTACGAGCAGTACTTC. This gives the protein CASSPRGSLYEQYF.

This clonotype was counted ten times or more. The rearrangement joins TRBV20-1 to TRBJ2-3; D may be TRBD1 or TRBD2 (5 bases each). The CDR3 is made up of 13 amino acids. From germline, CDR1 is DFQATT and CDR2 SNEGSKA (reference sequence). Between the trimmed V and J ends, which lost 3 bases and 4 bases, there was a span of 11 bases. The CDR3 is CSASRGSADTQYF. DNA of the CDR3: TGCAGTGCTAGCCGGGGCAGCGCAGATACGCAGTATTTT.

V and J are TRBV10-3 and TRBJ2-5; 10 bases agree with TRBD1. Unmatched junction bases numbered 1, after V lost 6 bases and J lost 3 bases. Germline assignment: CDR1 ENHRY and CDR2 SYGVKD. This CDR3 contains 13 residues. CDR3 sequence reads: CAIRGTGEETQYF. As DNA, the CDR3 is TGTGCCATCAGGGGGACAGGGGAAGAGACCCAGTACTTC.

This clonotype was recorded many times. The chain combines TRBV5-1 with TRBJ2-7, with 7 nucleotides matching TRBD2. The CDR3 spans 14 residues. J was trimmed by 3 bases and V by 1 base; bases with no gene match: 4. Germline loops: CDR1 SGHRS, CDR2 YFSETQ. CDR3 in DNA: TGCGCCAGCAGCTTGTCGCGGGGGAACTACGAGCAGTACTTC. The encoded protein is CASSLSRGNYEQYF.

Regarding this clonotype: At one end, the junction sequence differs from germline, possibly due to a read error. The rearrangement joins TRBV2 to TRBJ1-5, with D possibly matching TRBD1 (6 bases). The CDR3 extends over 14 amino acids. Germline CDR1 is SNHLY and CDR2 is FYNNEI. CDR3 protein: CASLQDRKGQLQHF. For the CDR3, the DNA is TGTGCCAGCCTACAGGACAGAAAGGGTCAGCTCCAGCATTTT.

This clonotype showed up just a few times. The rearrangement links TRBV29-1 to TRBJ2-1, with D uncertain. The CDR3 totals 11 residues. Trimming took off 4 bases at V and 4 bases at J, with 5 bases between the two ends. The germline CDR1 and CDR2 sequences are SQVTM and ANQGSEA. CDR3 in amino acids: CSVVAYNEQFF. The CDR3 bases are TGCAGCGTTGTGGCGTACAATGAGCAGTTCTTC.

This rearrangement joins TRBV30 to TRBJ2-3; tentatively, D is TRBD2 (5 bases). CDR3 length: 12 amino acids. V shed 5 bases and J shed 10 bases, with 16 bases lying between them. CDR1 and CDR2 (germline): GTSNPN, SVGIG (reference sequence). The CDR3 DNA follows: TGTGCCTGGTCCCTACGGGATTTTCCGCAGTATTTT. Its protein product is CAWSLRDFPQYF.

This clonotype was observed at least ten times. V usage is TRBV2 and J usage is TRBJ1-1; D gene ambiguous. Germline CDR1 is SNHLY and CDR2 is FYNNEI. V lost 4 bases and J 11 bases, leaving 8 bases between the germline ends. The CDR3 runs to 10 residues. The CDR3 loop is CASSVSQAFF. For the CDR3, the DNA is TGTGCCAGCAGTGTCTCTCAGGCTTTCTTT.

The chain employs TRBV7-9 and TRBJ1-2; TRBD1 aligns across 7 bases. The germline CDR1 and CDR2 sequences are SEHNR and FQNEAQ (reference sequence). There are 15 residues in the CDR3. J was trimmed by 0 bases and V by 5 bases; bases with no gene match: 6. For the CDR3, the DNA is TGTGCCAGCAGCCGGGACAGCTTAGCTAACTATGGCTACACCTTC. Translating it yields CASSRDSLANYGYTF.

The DNA for the CDR3 is TGTGCCAGCAGTTCATCGACGGCCACCTACGAGCAGTACTTC. It specifies CASSSSTATYEQYF. The chain recombines TRBV6-5 with TRBJ2-7, with D hard to call. The V gene lost 4 bases and the J gene lost 2 bases, with 12 bases spanning the gap. This CDR3 has 14 residues. The germline gives CDR1 MNHEY, CDR2 SVGAGI.

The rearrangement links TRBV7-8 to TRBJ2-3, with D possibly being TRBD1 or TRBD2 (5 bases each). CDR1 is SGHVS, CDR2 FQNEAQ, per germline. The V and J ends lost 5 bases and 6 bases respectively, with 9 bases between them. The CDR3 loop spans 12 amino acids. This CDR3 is CASSAWGDTQYF. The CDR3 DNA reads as TGTGCCAGCAGCGCCTGGGGGGATACGCAGTATTTT.

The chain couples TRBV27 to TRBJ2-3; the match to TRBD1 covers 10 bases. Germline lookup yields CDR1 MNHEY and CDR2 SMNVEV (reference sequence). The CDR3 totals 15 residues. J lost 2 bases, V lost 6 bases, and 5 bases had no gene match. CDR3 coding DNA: TGTGCCAGCAGAGCCGGGACAGGGGTCACAGATACGCAGTATTTT. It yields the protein CASRAGTGVTDTQYF.

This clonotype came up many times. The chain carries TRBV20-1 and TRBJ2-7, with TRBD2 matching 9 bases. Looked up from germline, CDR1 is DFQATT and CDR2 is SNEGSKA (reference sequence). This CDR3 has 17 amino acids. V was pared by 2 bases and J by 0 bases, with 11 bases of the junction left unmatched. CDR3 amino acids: CSARRPRGREGSYEQYF. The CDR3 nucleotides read TGCAGTGCTAGACGCCCTCGTGGGCGGGAGGGCTCCTACGAGCAGTACTTC.

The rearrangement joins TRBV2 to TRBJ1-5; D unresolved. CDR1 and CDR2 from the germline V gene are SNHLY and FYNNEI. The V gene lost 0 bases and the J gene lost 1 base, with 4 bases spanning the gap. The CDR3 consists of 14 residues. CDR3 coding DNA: TGTGCCAGCAGTGAAGCGCTCAGCAATCAGCCCCAGCATTTT. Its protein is CASSEALSNQPQHF. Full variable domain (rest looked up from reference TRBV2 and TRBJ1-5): EPEVTQTPSHQVTQMGQEVILRCVPISNHLYFYWYRQILGQKVEFLVSFYNNEISEKSEIFDDQFSVERPDGSNFTLKIRSTKLEDSAMYFCASSEALSNQPQHFGDGTRLSIL.

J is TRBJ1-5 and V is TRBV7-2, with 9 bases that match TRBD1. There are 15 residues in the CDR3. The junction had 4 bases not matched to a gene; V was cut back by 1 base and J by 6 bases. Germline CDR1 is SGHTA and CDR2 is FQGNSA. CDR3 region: CASSLGQGDLQPQHF. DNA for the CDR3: TGTGCCAGCAGCTTAGGACAGGGGGATCTTCAGCCCCAGCATTTT.